This TCR beta chain was captured in a study of T cell repertoires in cytomegalovirus infection. Study at large: An indication of both CMV infection and matching HLA type came from public TCR beta signatures.

From the reads, TCRdb called clonotypes with MiXCR, one entry per CDR3 protein. The top ten hold 91% of the sample, which has more than 20,000 distinct CDR3 sequences, 22% seen once. Germline assignment: CDR1 MGHDK and CDR2 SYGVNS. This CDR3 has 12 amino acids. V lost 2 bases, J lost 6 bases, and 8 bases lay in between. This clonotype was seen only a few times. Its antigen remains unidentified. The starting material was CD8+ T cells from cultured PBMCs, obtained from culture after CMV antigen stimulation. This clonotype was obtained from a human donor in good health (CMV status not recorded). Some clones in this sample may be carry-over from other donors' samples. The rearrangement uses TRBV25-1 and TRBJ2-7; a weak D match, TRBD1 (5 bases). The CDR3: CASSEGAGEQYF. CDR3 DNA: TGTGCCAGCAGTGAAGGGGCTGGCGAGCAGTACTTC.